These T cell receptor beta chains were read from a single sample in a study of T cells in pancreatic ductal adenocarcinoma. Libraries were prepared by immunoSEQ multiplex PCR; TCRdb keeps only in-frame clonotypes and omits some of them. The sample records 15,000 to 20,000 clones, more than 70% being singletons. Sequencing input: PBMCs. The receptors originated from a human donor with pancreatic ductal adenocarcinoma. The CDR3 runs from the conserved cysteine through the conserved F or W. D genes are given only for firm matches. The size field is filled for only some rows; it gives once, few, many or a size class.

v_call	clone_size	d_call	j_call	cdr3_aa	cdr3_nt
TRBV6-5	once	NA	TRBJ2-3	CASSYDSASSTDTQYF	TGTGCCAGCAGTTACGACAGCGCATCTAGCACAGATACGCAGTATTTT
TRBV2	once	TRBD2	TRBJ2-2	CASSRLAGGSAGELFF	TGTGCCAGCAGTAGGCTAGCGGGGGGTAGCGCCGGGGAGCTGTTTTTT
TRBV30	NA	TRBD1	TRBJ1-1	CAWSVVQGTEAFF	TGTGCCTGGAGTGTGGTACAGGGGACTGAAGCTTTCTTT
TRBV11-2	NA	TRBD1	TRBJ1-1	CASSSQIRDRNTEAFF	TGTGCCAGCAGCTCGCAAATTAGGGACAGGAACACTGAAGCTTTCTTT
TRBV5-1	NA	NA	TRBJ2-7	CASSPEGYYEQYF	TGCGCCAGCAGCCCGGAGGGGTACTACGAGCAGTACTTC
TRBV28	NA	NA	TRBJ1-5	CASSFLNQPQHF	TGTGCCAGCAGTTTCTTGAATCAGCCCCAGCATTTT
TRBV4-3	NA	TRBD2	TRBJ2-5	CASSHTGRGEETQYF	TGCGCCAGCAGCCATACAGGACGGGGGGAAGAGACCCAGTACTTC
TRBV6-1	NA	TRBD1	TRBJ2-5	CASRTGVETQYF	TGTGCCAGCAGGACAGGGGTAGAGACCCAGTACTTC
TRBV19	NA	TRBD1	TRBJ2-7	CASSTGGRAGSYEQYF	TGTGCCAGCTCGACAGGGGGAAGGGCCGGCTCCTACGAGCAGTACTTC
TRBV11-2	NA	NA	TRBJ1-4	CASSLRTNEKLFF	TGTGCCAGCAGCTTACGGACTAATGAAAAACTGTTTTTT
TRBV2	NA	TRBD1	TRBJ1-5	CASNMDRGRGQPQHF	TGTGCCAGCAATATGGACAGGGGCAGGGGTCAGCCCCAGCATTTT
TRBV15	NA	NA	TRBJ2-1	CATSRDPYLNEQFF	TGTGCCACCAGCAGAGACCCCTACCTGAATGAGCAGTTCTTC
TRBV10-3	NA	NA	TRBJ2-1	CAISESDLAEEFF	TGTGCCATCAGTGAGTCGGATCTAGCCGAGGAGTTCTTC
TRBV5-1	NA	TRBD1	TRBJ1-1	CASSLTPPGQGHTEAFF	TGCGCCAGCAGCTTGACCCCACCGGGACAGGGGCACACTGAAGCTTTCTTT
TRBV18	NA	NA	TRBJ2-5	CASSPQGGETQYF	TGTGCCAGCTCACCACAAGGCGGGGAGACCCAGTACTTC
TRBV6-6	NA	NA	TRBJ1-1	CASSYEETEAFF	TGTGCCAGCAGTTACGAGGAAACTGAAGCTTTCTTT
TRBV10-3	NA	TRBD2	TRBJ2-5	CAISGTSGGLKETQYF	TGTGCCATCAGTGGGACTAGCGGGGGCCTAAAAGAGACCCAGTACTTC
TRBV29-1	NA	NA	TRBJ2-5	CSVDRERQETQYF	TGCAGCGTTGACAGGGAAAGACAAGAGACCCAGTACTTC
TRBV7-9	NA	NA	TRBJ2-7	CASSDRLVYYEQYF	TGTGCCAGCAGCGACAGACTAGTATACTACGAGCAGTACTTC
TRBV7-3	NA	NA	TRBJ2-7	CASSFQGGGEQYF	TGTGCCAGCAGCTTCCAAGGAGGAGGCGAGCAGTACTTC
TRBV7-9	NA	NA	TRBJ1-4	CASSFMPGFRSNEKLFF	TGTGCCAGCAGCTTTATGCCAGGGTTCAGGAGCAATGAAAAACTGTTTTTT
TRBV5-4	NA	NA	TRBJ1-4	CASSLGGGRTTNEKLFF	TGTGCCAGCAGCTTGGGTGGGGGGAGAACAACTAATGAAAAACTGTTTTTT
TRBV28	NA	TRBD2	TRBJ2-3	CASSLLVSPERGLGDTQYF	TGTGCCAGCAGTTTATTGGTCTCGCCCGAGCGGGGGTTGGGAGATACGCAGTATTTT
TRBV7-9	NA	TRBD1	TRBJ2-4	CASSLSRDRGESF	TGTGCCAGCAGCCTTTCTAGGGACAGGGGTGAATCCTTC
TRBV16	NA	TRBD1	TRBJ1-5	CASSPGQGVGQPQHF	TGTGCCAGCAGCCCTGGACAGGGGGTAGGTCAGCCCCAGCATTTT
TRBV28	NA	TRBD1	TRBJ1-2	CASSLGGGGQSYGYTF	TGTGCCAGCAGTTTAGGAGGTGGGGGACAGAGCTATGGCTACACCTTC